The clone carrying this T cell receptor beta chain was counted ten times or more. No antigen is known for it. Every molecule of TCR cDNA had its own unique molecular identifier. In TCRdb, the 5' RACE reads were re-called with MiXCR into one record per CDR3 protein. This sample has over 10,000 distinct CDR3 sequences; 3.2% occur once, and the top ten carry 15% to 20%. The CDR3 totals 15 residues. V was trimmed by 6 bases and J by 1 base, leaving 14 bases between them. The germline CDR1 and CDR2 sequences are SGDLS and YYNGEE. These data come from a study of spatial heterogeneity in lung cancer. Stated time point: sample taken at primary tumor resection. Notes on the study in general: In tumors, expanded intratumoral alpha and beta TCR counts tracked mutation counts.

The clonotype originates from a male donor with early-stage non-small cell lung cancer. J is TRBJ2-1 and V is TRBV9; tentative D call: TRBD2 (7 bases). The sample in question was lung tumor tissue, obtained at surgery. The DNA for the CDR3 is TGTGCCAGCACGCGCGGGGGCGATTCCTACAATGAGCAGTTCTTC. It encodes CASTRGGDSYNEQFF.